The 19 T cell receptor beta chains below were found in one sample sequenced in a study of CD8 T cells in Susac syndrome. Reverse transcription of about 0.45 to 1 ug RNA was performed with random hexamers. MiXCR, run by TCRdb on the immunoSEQ multiplex PCR reads, gives a single entry per CDR3 protein. The data show roughly 200,000 distinct CDR3 sequences, 90% to 95% seen once. The sequencing input was CD4+ T cells from PBMCs. The source of these receptors is a human donor with Susac syndrome.

The rearrangement joins TRBV11-1 to TRBJ1-1; D unclear. Germline lookup yields CDR1 SGHAT and CDR2 FQDESV (reference sequence). V was clipped by 2 bases and J by 8 bases, with 9 bases between them. The CDR3 has 12 residues. For the CDR3, the DNA is TGTGCCAGCAGCTTAACCAGCCCAGAAGCTTTCTTT. Its translation is CASSLTSPEAFF. The complete variable domain, with remaining parts taken from reference TRBV11-1 and TRBJ1-1, reads EAEVAQSPRYKITEKSQAVAFWCDPISGHATLYWYRQILGQGPELLVQFQDESVVDDSQLPKDRFSAERLKGVDSTLKIQPAELGDSAMYLCASSLTSPEAFFGQGTRLTVV.

This clonotype has just one count. The rearrangement links TRBV11-2 to TRBJ2-1, with no clear D. This CDR3 is 13 amino acids long. V lost 5 bases, J lost 8 bases, and 13 bases lay in between. CDR1 is SGHAT, CDR2 FQNNGV, per germline. In nucleotides, the CDR3 is TGTGCCAGCAGCCCCACTTTCGGGCATGAGCAGTTCTTC. Translated: CASSPTFGHEQFF.

The rearrangement joins TRBV3-1 to TRBJ2-5, with 12 positions matching TRBD2. This CDR3 contains 15 residues. V gave up 3 bases and J gave up 5 bases; unmatched junction bases: 4. Per the germline V gene, CDR1 is LGHDT and CDR2 is YNNKEL (reference sequence). Here the CDR3 reads CASSHGTSGRETQYF. The CDR3 DNA follows: TGTGCCAGCAGCCACGGGACTAGCGGGCGGGAGACCCAGTACTTC.

This sequence joins TRBV29-1 and TRBJ2-7; 8 positions agree with TRBD2. The CDR3 extends over 14 amino acids. V dropped 4 bases and J dropped 4; count of bases not matched to a gene: 9. CDR1 is SQVTM and CDR2 is ANQGSEA in the germline V gene. CDR3 nucleotide sequence: TGCAGCGTTGCTCGGGGGGGCGGATTTTACGAGCAGTACTTC. Its protein is CSVARGGGFYEQYF.

V usage is TRBV5-6 and J usage is TRBJ2-5; 8 bases match TRBD1. Losses at the gene ends were 4 bases for V and 5 bases for J; bases not matched to a gene: 16. The germline CDR1 and CDR2 sequences are SGHDT and YYEEEE. The CDR3 is 17 amino acids. CDR3 residues: CASSKRIQGVAEETQYF. DNA for the CDR3: TGTGCCAGCAGCAAACGGATACAGGGGGTAGCAGAGGAGACCCAGTACTTC.

The genes are TRBV20-1 and TRBJ2-3; the match to TRBD2 covers 9 bases. Per germline, CDR1 DFQATT and CDR2 SNEGSKA (reference sequence). V shed 2 bases, J shed 2 bases, and the junction held 5 bases outside the gene matches. This CDR3 has 15 amino acids. The CDR3 spells CSARPAGGPTDTQYF. CDR3 coding DNA: TGCAGTGCTAGACCCGCGGGGGGGCCCACAGATACGCAGTATTTT.

CDR3 region: CSASPRAGTKNSPLHF. DNA of the CDR3: TGCAGTGCTAGTCCCCGGGCGGGGACGAAGAATTCACCCCTCCACTTT. This chain connects TRBV20-1 to TRBJ1-6; TRBD1 might be the D (5 bases). The CDR3 is made up of 16 amino acids. Trimming removed 3 bases at V and 7 bases at J, with 19 bases between. CDR1 and CDR2 (germline): DFQATT, SNEGSKA (reference sequence).

V gene TRBV2 combines with J gene TRBJ2-2; TRBD2 might be the D (6 bases). CDR1 is SNHLY and CDR2 is FYNNEI in the germline V gene. CDR3 size: 14 residues. Trimming left V 6 bases short and J 0 bases short, with 8 bases between. The CDR3 bases are TGTGCCAGCAGCGGGAGATCGAACACCGGGGAGCTGTTTTTT. Translation gives CASSGRSNTGELFF.

The V gene is TRBV24-1, the J gene TRBJ2-2, with D perhaps TRBD1 (5 bases). This CDR3 is 15 amino acids long. Trimming left V 9 bases short and J 2 bases short, with 15 bases between. Germline V lookup: CDR1 KGHDR, CDR2 SFDVKD. CDR3 DNA sequence: TGTGCCACCGAGGCCGCGGACAAAAACACCGGGGAGCTGTTTTTT. Translated: CATEAADKNTGELFF.

J is TRBJ2-1 and V is TRBV29-1; D not resolved. CDR3 length: 12 residues. Per germline, CDR1 SQVTM and CDR2 ANQGSEA. V was shortened by 4 bases and J by 5 bases, with 9 bases between the two germline ends. This chain's CDR3 is CSVAVTDNEQFF. CDR3 in DNA: TGCAGCGTTGCAGTCACGGACAATGAGCAGTTCTTC.

J is TRBJ1-2 and V is TRBV9, with unresolved D. There are 13 residues in the CDR3. The V end lost 0 bases, the J end lost 7 bases, and 10 bases lay between the germline ends. Germline V lookup: CDR1 SGDLS, CDR2 YYNGEE. The CDR3 coding sequence is TGTGCCAGCAGCGTAGAAACGAGTGGTGGCTACACCTTC. It specifies CASSVETSGGYTF. Complete variable domain (other parts from reference TRBV9 and TRBJ1-2): DSGVTQTPKHLITATGQRVTLRCSPRSGDLSVYWYQQSLDQGLQFLIQYYNGEERAKGNILERFSAQQFPDLHSELNLSSLELGDSALYFCASSVETSGGYTFGSGTRLTVV.

This sequence joins TRBV12-3 or TRBV12-4 and TRBJ1-5; a possible D gene is TRBD1 (5 bases). Trimming took 5 bases from V and 5 from J, leaving 13 bases between them. The CDR3 contains 14 residues. DNA of the CDR3: TGTGCCAGCAGTAAAGACAGATGGGATCAGCCCCAGCATTTT. Translation gives CASSKDRWDQPQHF.

The genes are TRBV12-3 or TRBV12-4 and TRBJ1-2; 8 positions match TRBD1. The CDR3 sequence is 14 residues long. The trim removed 6 bases at V and 2 bases at J, leaving 5 bases unmatched. The CDR3 reads CASSRQGMNYGYTF. The CDR3, as DNA: TGTGCCAGCAGCCGACAGGGGATGAACTATGGCTACACCTTC.

The rearrangement uses TRBV4-3 and TRBJ1-2; D possibly corresponds to TRBD1 (6 bases). The CDR3 length is 15 residues. Trimming took 5 bases from V and 4 from J, leaving 17 bases between them. CDR1 is LGHNA and CDR2 is YSLEER in the germline V gene. This CDR3 reads CASSVSRGLRYGYTF. For the CDR3, the DNA is TGCGCCAGCAGCGTAAGCAGGGGACTCCGCTATGGCTACACCTTC.

The chain employs TRBV5-1 and TRBJ2-7; TRBD1 matches at 7 bases. CDR3 length: 14 amino acids. V trimming: 5 bases; J trimming: 2 bases; junction bases outside the gene matches: 7. Germline CDR1 reads SGHRS; CDR2 reads YFSETQ. The CDR3 sequence: CASSRQGRTYEQYF. The CDR3 nucleotides are TGCGCCAGCAGTCGACAGGGTCGTACCTACGAGCAGTACTTC.

About this clonotype itself: Sequence at one end of the junction differs from germline and may be a read error. V and J are TRBV7-2 and TRBJ1-1; D call uncertain. CDR3 size: 12 residues. The germline V gene encodes CDR1 SGHTA and CDR2 FQGNSA. The CDR3 reads CASSQPASRDQF. CDR3 sequence (DNA): TGTGCCAGCAGCCAACCCGCGAGCCGAGACCAATTT.

The DNA for the CDR3 is TGTGCCAGCAGTTTGCGCGGGAACCCGGTGGATACGCAGTATTTT. Residues: CASSLRGNPVDTQYF. The chain joins TRBV2 to TRBJ2-3, with D maybe TRBD2 (6 bases). CDR3 length equals 15 residues. Germline-derived CDR1 and CDR2 are SNHLY and FYNNEI. Trimming stripped 5 bases from V and 6 bases from J, with 18 bases between.

This clonotype is a singleton in its sample. V and J are TRBV9 and TRBJ2-3, with 8 positions matching TRBD2. Trimming at V came to 0 bases and at J to 5 bases, leaving 8 bases not matched to a gene. This CDR3 is 16 amino acids long. Germline CDR1 reads SGDLS; CDR2 reads YYNGEE. The CDR3 loop reads CASSVGGGGHGDTQYF. For the CDR3, the DNA is TGTGCCAGCAGCGTAGGAGGCGGGGGGCATGGAGATACGCAGTATTTT.

This clonotype appeared a few times. The chain recombines TRBV30 with TRBJ1-2; tentatively, D is TRBD1 (5 bases). CDR1 and CDR2 from the germline V gene are GTSNPN and SVGIG (reference sequence). The CDR3 has 11 amino acids. Trimming removed 1 base from V and 7 bases from J, with 7 bases in between. CDR3 sequence reads: CAWSGGGGYTF. DNA for the CDR3: TGTGCCTGGAGTGGTGGGGGTGGCTACACCTTC.